These 29 T cell receptor beta chains share one sample of origin, sequenced in a study of preoperative IRX-2 immunotherapy in early breast cancer. The protocol was immunoSEQ multiplex PCR, while the TCRdb copy is restricted to in-frame clones and leaves out a portion. This table has fewer than 25,000 clones, roughly 90% appearing once. The treatment: preoperative locoregional IRX-2 cytokine immunotherapy. The specimen comprised tumor tissue, sampled after IRX-2 immunotherapy. The receptors here all came from a human donor with breast cancer.

The J gene is TRBJ2-5, the V gene TRBV5-5, with 12 bases that match TRBD2. This CDR3 region has 16 residues. With V trimmed by 4 bases and J by 0 bases, 4 bases remained unmatched. Germline V CDR1 and CDR2: SGHKS, YYEKEE (reference sequence). CDR3 amino acids: CASSTGLAGNQETQYF. CDR3 coding DNA: TGTGCCAGCAGCACCGGACTAGCGGGGAACCAAGAGACCCAGTACTTC.

In DNA form, the CDR3 reads TGTGCCAGCTCAGCCGGGACAAATGAAAAACTGTTTTTT. This codes for CASSAGTNEKLFF. The rearrangement joins TRBV18 to TRBJ1-4, with D perhaps TRBD1 (6 bases). Trimming pared 5 bases from V and 5 bases from J, leaving 9 bases between. The germline gives CDR1 KGHSH, CDR2 LQKENI. The CDR3 contains 13 residues.

This chain links TRBV2 with TRBJ1-1; D possibly corresponds to TRBD1 (5 bases). V was cut by 5 bases and J by 4 bases, with 11 bases left in between. Germline loops: CDR1 SNHLY, CDR2 FYNNEI. This CDR3 comprises 13 residues. CDR3: CASSKSGGTEAFF. The CDR3 DNA follows: TGTGCCAGCAGTAAATCGGGGGGCACTGAAGCTTTCTTT.

The chain carries TRBV21-1 and TRBJ2-6; the table's D call, TRBD2, was not checked against the DNA. TRBV21-1 is deemed a pseudogene. The CDR3 is made up of 17 amino acids. This CDR3 reads CASSKARGVSGANVLTF. The CDR3 nucleotides are TGTGCCAGCAGCAAAGCGCGGGGGGTCTCTGGGGCCAACGTCCTGACTTTC.

The chain combines TRBV30 with TRBJ1-5; 8 bases are shared with TRBD1. The V and J ends lost 3 bases and 4 bases, in that order; junction bases with no gene match: 5. CDR1 is GTSNPN and CDR2 is SVGIG in the germline V gene (reference sequence). The CDR3 is 14 residues long. CDR3 amino acids: CAWSTTGVNQPQHF. The CDR3 DNA is TGTGCCTGGAGCACGACAGGGGTTAATCAGCCCCAGCATTTT.

This clone was found once. V gene TRBV27 combines with J gene TRBJ1-1; D gene unclear. Germline V lookup: CDR1 MNHEY, CDR2 SMNVEV (reference sequence). V lost 7 bases to trimming and J lost 2 bases, with 20 bases between them. CDR3 size: 16 residues. The CDR3 sequence is CASTSRGGQFNTEAFF. The CDR3 nucleotides are TGTGCCAGCACCTCCCGAGGAGGCCAATTCAACACTGAAGCTTTCTTT.

This chain connects TRBV6-4 to TRBJ2-2; D call uncertain. CDR1 and CDR2 (germline): MRHNA, SNTAGT. V lost 4 bases to trimming and J lost 2 bases, with 5 bases between them. The length of the CDR3 is 13 residues. The CDR3 region has the DNA TGTGCCAGCAGTGCAGTAAACACCGGGGAGCTGTTTTTT. Encoded protein: CASSAVNTGELFF.

This chain joins TRBV19 and TRBJ1-1; maybe TRBD1 (5 bases). V was clipped by 7 bases and J by 3 bases, with 21 bases between them. Germline CDR1 LNHDA, CDR2 SQIVND (reference sequence). The CDR3 extends over 16 amino acids. The CDR3 sequence is CASKSGTRAIYTEAFF. CDR3 coding DNA: TGTGCCAGTAAATCCGGGACCCGGGCGATATACACTGAAGCTTTCTTT.

The chain recombines TRBV19 with TRBJ1-5, with a possible D match to TRBD1 (5 bases). In germline, CDR1 is LNHDA, CDR2 SQIVND (reference sequence). The CDR3 has 12 amino acids. V shed 8 bases and J shed 5 bases, with 10 bases lying between them. The CDR3 DNA follows: TGTGCCAGTGCAGACAGAGATCAGCCCCAGCATTTT. Its protein is CASADRDQPQHF.

The rearrangement uses TRBV28 and TRBJ1-2; D not resolved. The CDR3 loop spans 12 amino acids. V shed 10 bases and J shed 4 bases, with 13 bases lying between them. The germline V gene encodes CDR1 MDHEN and CDR2 SYDVKM. CDR3 sequence: CATRTVAYGYTF. The CDR3 nucleotides are TGTGCCACGCGTACGGTTGCCTATGGCTACACCTTC.

V gene TRBV29-1 combines with J gene TRBJ1-2; D perhaps matches TRBD1 (5 bases). The V end lost 3 bases, the J end lost 4 bases, and 9 bases lay between the germline ends. Germline V gene data show CDR1 as SQVTM and CDR2 as ANQGSEA. The CDR3 is made up of 12 amino acids. The CDR3 sequence: CSVDSRGYGYTF. The CDR3 DNA reads TGCAGCGTTGACTCGAGGGGCTATGGCTACACCTTC.

The chain uses TRBV5-4 and TRBJ2-7; tentative D call: TRBD2 (5 bases). V lost 2 bases and J lost 0, with 9 bases in between. CDR3 length: 14 amino acids. Germline values: CDR1 SGHNT, CDR2 YYREEE (reference sequence). CDR3 loop: CASSFTDSSYEQYF. DNA for the CDR3: TGTGCCAGCAGCTTCACGGACTCCTCCTACGAGCAGTACTTC. Full variable domain (missing parts from reference TRBV5-4 and TRBJ2-7): ETGVTQSPTHLIKTRGQQVTLRCSSQSGHNTVSWYQQALGQGPQFIFQYYREEENGRGNFPPRFSGLQFPNYSSELNVNALELDDSALYLCASSFTDSSYEQYFGPGTRLTVT.

This clone was detected only once. This chain connects TRBV4-1 to TRBJ1-1; no clear D gene. This CDR3 is built from 13 residues. Germline CDR1 reads MGHRA; CDR2 reads YSYEKL. The germline V and J ends were trimmed by 2 bases and 3 bases, with 7 bases remaining between them. The CDR3 reads CASSQSRYTEAFF. The CDR3 coding sequence is TGCGCCAGCAGCCAATCTCGCTACACTGAAGCTTTCTTT.

The V and J genes are TRBV9 and TRBJ2-5; 10 nucleotides line up with TRBD2. The germline V gene encodes CDR1 SGDLS and CDR2 YYNGEE. CDR3 length: 15 amino acids. The V gene end was trimmed by 4 bases and the J gene end by 5 bases; junction bases not matched to a gene: 8. CDR3 amino acids: CASSSQRGGRETQYF. Here the CDR3 DNA reads TGTGCCAGCAGCTCCCAGCGGGGGGGCCGGGAGACCCAGTACTTC.

V gene TRBV28 combines with J gene TRBJ1-5; D is perhaps TRBD1 (5 bases). The germline V gene has CDR1 MDHEN and CDR2 SYDVKM. Trimming removed 5 bases from V and 6 bases from J, with 23 bases in between. The CDR3 contains 17 residues. The CDR3 sequence is CASSRYQGITVSQPQHF. The DNA for the CDR3 is TGTGCCAGCAGTCGCTATCAGGGTATTACCGTCAGTCAGCCCCAGCATTTT.

The rearrangement uses TRBV5-1 and TRBJ2-2; TRBD2 matches 9 bases. Unmatched junction bases numbered 3, after V lost 3 bases and J lost 3 bases. The germline V gene has CDR1 SGHRS and CDR2 YFSETQ. The CDR3 length is 15 residues. This CDR3 is CASSSRLADTGELFF. In nucleotides, the CDR3 is TGCGCCAGCAGCTCAAGACTAGCGGACACCGGGGAGCTGTTTTTT.

The J gene is TRBJ1-5, the V gene TRBV19; tentative D call: TRBD1 (5 bases). The V gene's germline CDR1 is LNHDA and CDR2 SQIVND (reference sequence). The CDR3 totals 13 residues. V was trimmed by 4 bases and J by 4 bases, leaving 8 bases between them. For the CDR3, the DNA is TGTGCCAGTAGTACAGGGAATAATCAGCCCCAGCATTTT. Translation gives CASSTGNNQPQHF. The full variable domain, its missing parts supplied by reference TRBV19 and TRBJ1-5, is DGGITQSPKYLFRKEGQNVTLSCEQNLNHDAMYWYRQDPGQGLRLIYYSQIVNDFQKGDIAEGYSVSREKKESFPLTVTSAQKNPTAFYLCASSTGNNQPQHFGDGTRLSIL.

The chain is built from TRBV5-1 and TRBJ2-1; the match to TRBD2 covers 7 bases. Germline V gene sequence: CDR1 SGHRS, CDR2 YFSETQ. J was trimmed by 9 bases and V by 5 bases; bases with no gene match: 8. The CDR3 is made up of 13 amino acids. The CDR3 sequence: CASRLSGAAEQFF. The CDR3 bases are TGCGCCAGCAGGTTAAGCGGGGCGGCTGAGCAGTTCTTC.

This rearrangement joins TRBV4-1 to TRBJ2-5; a possible D gene is TRBD2 (5 bases). The CDR3 spans 15 residues. V was cut by 1 base and J by 5 bases, with 14 bases left in between. Germline V gene sequence: CDR1 MGHRA, CDR2 YSYEKL. The CDR3 here is CASSQGDNPGETQYF. CDR3 DNA: TGCGCCAGCAGCCAAGGCGACAACCCGGGGGAGACCCAGTACTTC.

The genes are TRBV4-2 and TRBJ2-1; the match to TRBD2 covers 8 bases. Germline V gene sequence: CDR1 LGHNA, CDR2 YNFKEQ. Germline trimming cut 4 bases from V and 2 bases from J; bases unmatched to any gene: 7. The CDR3 loop spans 16 amino acids. The chain's CDR3 is CASSPPPGGAYNEQFF. CDR3 coding DNA: TGTGCCAGCAGCCCACCTCCCGGGGGGGCCTACAATGAGCAGTTCTTC.

J is TRBJ2-3 and V is TRBV5-4, with D possibly being TRBD2 (6 bases). CDR3 length: 14 residues. Germline V gene sequence: CDR1 SGHNT, CDR2 YYREEE (reference sequence). V dropped 3 bases and J dropped 1 base, with 9 bases sitting between them. The CDR3 protein is CASSSPSGTDTQYF. In DNA form, the CDR3 reads TGTGCCAGCAGCTCCCCTAGCGGCACAGATACGCAGTATTTT.

This clone was seen just once. J is TRBJ1-1 and V is TRBV6-1, with 10 bases lining up with TRBD1. J was trimmed by 2 bases and V by 3 bases; bases with no gene match: 3. The CDR3 spans 15 residues. In germline, CDR1 is MNHNS, CDR2 SASEGT. CDR3 residues: CASSDWTGGNTEAFF. The CDR3 DNA reads TGTGCCAGCAGTGATTGGACAGGGGGAAACACTGAAGCTTTCTTT.

CDR3 nucleotides: TGTGCCAGCAGCCAAACTCCCCGCATATATGAAGCTTTCTTT. Encoded protein: CASSQTPRIYEAFF. This chain uses TRBV5-8 with TRBJ1-1; D gene ambiguous. The CDR3 has 14 amino acids. V was trimmed by 4 bases and J by 7 bases, leaving 17 bases between them. Germline V lookup: CDR1 SGHTS, CDR2 YDEGEE.

CDR3 loop: CASSALMGALDGYTF. CDR3 nucleotide sequence: TGCGCCAGCAGCGCATTGATGGGGGCGTTGGATGGCTACACCTTC. This chain joins TRBV5-1 and TRBJ1-2; D might be TRBD1 (6 bases). The CDR3 totals 15 residues. Germline loops: CDR1 SGHRS, CDR2 YFSETQ. Trimming took 4 bases from V and 6 from J, leaving 19 bases between them. The whole variable domain, remainder taken from reference TRBV5-1 and TRBJ1-2, is KAGVTQTPRYLIKTRGQQVTLSCSPISGHRSVSWYQQTPGQGLQFLFEYFSETQRNKGNFPGRFSGRQFSNSRSEMNVSTLELGDSALYLCASSALMGALDGYTFGSGTRLTVV.

V gene TRBV6-6 combines with J gene TRBJ2-7; 7 bases map to TRBD2. The CDR3 is made up of 15 amino acids. CDR1 is MNHNY, CDR2 SVGAGI, per germline (reference sequence). Trimming cost V 6 bases and J 4 bases; bases outside gene matches: 12. CDR3 nucleotide sequence: TGTGCCAGCAGCCCGGCGGGGGAAGGGTTGTACGAGCAGTACGTC. Translation gives CASSPAGEGLYEQYV.

The rearrangement joins TRBV2 to TRBJ2-5; 14 bases are a match to TRBD2. The V gene end was trimmed by 7 bases and the J gene end by 5 bases; junction bases not matched to a gene: 6. Germline CDR1 and CDR2: SNHLY and FYNNEI. There are 15 residues in the CDR3. DNA for the CDR3: TGTGCCAGCAAACCGGGACTAGCGGGGGTTGAGACCCAGTACTTC. This gives the protein CASKPGLAGVETQYF.

The chain combines TRBV5-4 with TRBJ1-1; D is uncertain. The germline gives CDR1 SGHNT, CDR2 YYREEE (reference sequence). The V end lost 3 bases, the J end lost 1 base, and 7 bases lay between the germline ends. The CDR3 totals 13 residues. The CDR3 loop is CASSWAGNTEAFF. The CDR3 DNA is TGTGCCAGCAGCTGGGCAGGGAACACTGAAGCTTTCTTT.

V usage is TRBV11-2 and J usage is TRBJ1-1; the D gene is possibly TRBD1 (5 bases). The CDR3 totals 13 residues. Germline V CDR1 and CDR2: SGHAT, FQNNGV. Trimming took off 5 bases at V and 6 bases at J, with 13 bases between the two ends. As DNA, the CDR3 is TGTGCCAGCAGCATTTATGGGGGTGCTGAAGCTTTCTTT. Amino acids: CASSIYGGAEAFF.

V usage is TRBV28 and J usage is TRBJ1-2; D not resolved. This CDR3 region has 11 residues. CDR1 and CDR2 (germline): MDHEN, SYDVKM. V shed 6 bases and J shed 7 bases, with 9 bases lying between them. The CDR3 DNA reads TGTGCCAGCAGGGCCGCGGGTGGCTACACCTTC. Amino acids: CASRAAGGYTF.